Sequencing of this T cell receptor beta chain was carried out in a study of tumor-infiltrating lymphocytes in primary liver carcinoma. The input was 400 to 500 ng total RNA; TCR beta cDNA was made from it with a constant-region primer. Slightly modified ARM-PCR served as the procedure for the TCR beta libraries. These libraries came from three rounds of nested multiplex PCR. Primers for the first two PCR rounds were TRBV1-TRBV30 forward primers and a C-beta reverse primer (10 cycles per round). TCRdb processed the multiplex PCR reads anew with MiXCR; each CDR3 protein has one entry. The sample carries roughly 330,000 distinct CDR3 sequences, roughly two thirds recorded once. Points from the study as a whole: Against blood, tumors held a significantly higher top-250-clone fraction (p = 0.039).

The germline V gene has CDR1 SQVTM and CDR2 ANQGSEA. V was pared by 2 bases and J by 7 bases, with 15 bases between. This CDR3 has 13 amino acids. The authors took blood RNA from unsorted whole blood and also extracted germline DNA. There were only treatment-naive patients, all with chronic HBV infection. A remark on this clonotype: Its antigen is unknown.

The sequence derives from a man aged 35 to 55 with primary liver carcinoma and hepatitis B virus infection. What was sequenced was peripheral blood. This chain links TRBV29-1 with TRBJ2-7; D gene uncertain. DNA for the CDR3: TGCAGCGTTGAACTTCCGGATCAGTATGAGCAGTACTTC. Translation gives CSVELPDQYEQYF.